The 4 T cell receptor beta chains listed next were all sequenced from one sample in a study of T cell responses to AZD1222 COVID-19 vaccine. TCRdb's copy holds only in-frame clones and misses some; the assay was immunoSEQ multiplex PCR. Of about 86,000 clones listed, 70% to 90% are singletons. The sample in question was peripheral blood, obtained on day 0 of AZD1222 vaccination. These receptors were collected from an adult in good health.

The V gene is TRBV19, the J gene TRBJ1-5, with 7 bases identical to TRBD1. J lost 0 bases, V lost 4 bases, and 9 bases had no gene match. The CDR3 is 17 residues long. Germline CDR1 reads LNHDA; CDR2 reads SQIVND (reference sequence). This chain's CDR3 is CASSTLARTGSNQPQHF. In DNA form, the CDR3 reads TGTGCCAGTAGTACCCTCGCGAGGACAGGTAGCAATCAGCCCCAGCATTTT.

The chain joins TRBV7-2 to TRBJ2-1; TRBD2 matches 7 bases. This CDR3 has 16 residues. Germline V gene sequence: CDR1 SGHTA, CDR2 FQGNSA. The trim removed 1 base at V and 4 bases at J, leaving 7 bases unmatched. The CDR3 sequence is CASSLGDYIGYNEQFF. The CDR3 DNA is TGTGCCAGCAGCTTAGGGGACTACATAGGGTACAATGAGCAGTTCTTC.

The rearrangement joins TRBV18 to TRBJ1-4; 8 positions agree with TRBD1. CDR3 size: 15 residues. After removal of 3 bases from V and 0 bases from J, the junction contained 0 bases not matched to a gene. Germline CDR1 KGHSH, CDR2 LQKENI. CDR3 nucleotide sequence: TGTGCCAGCTCACCGGACAGGGCAACTAATGAAAAACTGTTTTTT. Protein product: CASSPDRATNEKLFF.

J is TRBJ1-2 and V is TRBV28; D possibly corresponds to TRBD1 (5 bases). V lost 7 bases and J lost 4, with 16 bases in between. The CDR3 contains 14 residues. Germline V gene lookup returns CDR1 MDHEN and CDR2 SYDVKM. CDR3 coding DNA: TGTGCCAGCACAAATAGGGTGGGGCCCTATGGCTACACCTTC. Residues: CASTNRVGPYGYTF.